This TCR beta chain is from a study of blood T cell repertoires in COVID-19. For the study at large: The origin of the acute and convalescent COVID-19 samples was the United States, Italy and Spain.

Per the authors' pipeline: Estimation of nucleated cell counts relied on the amplification of reference gene primers. Assay: immunoSEQ multiplex PCR; the TCRdb copy retains only in-frame clones and omits some. V and J calls and clone size follow that table, whereas D and trimming were derived from the DNA. The table includes about 62,000 clones, around 89% detected once. The sequencing sample was made of peripheral blood. This sequence originates from a woman in her sixties or seventies with COVID-19, enrolled during active disease.

The CDR3 nucleotides read TGTGCCAGCACTAGCGGACCCTTGAGGGAGCAGTTCTTC. Amino acid sequence: CASTSGPLREQFF. The chain uses TRBV28 and TRBJ2-1; 7 nucleotides match TRBD2. Germline V gene lookup returns CDR1 MDHEN and CDR2 SYDVKM. Unmatched junction bases numbered 10, after V lost 7 bases and J lost 10 bases. The CDR3 has 13 amino acids.